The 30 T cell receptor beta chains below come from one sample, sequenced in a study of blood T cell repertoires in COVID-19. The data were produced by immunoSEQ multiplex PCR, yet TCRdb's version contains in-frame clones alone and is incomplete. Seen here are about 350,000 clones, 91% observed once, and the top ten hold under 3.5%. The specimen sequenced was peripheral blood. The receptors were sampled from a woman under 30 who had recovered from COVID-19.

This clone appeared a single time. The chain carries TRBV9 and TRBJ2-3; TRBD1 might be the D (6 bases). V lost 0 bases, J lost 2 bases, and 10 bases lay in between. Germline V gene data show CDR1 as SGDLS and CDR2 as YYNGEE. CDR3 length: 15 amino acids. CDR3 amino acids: CASSVVGHLTDTQYF. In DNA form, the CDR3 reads TGTGCCAGCAGCGTAGTGGGACACCTCACAGATACGCAGTATTTT.

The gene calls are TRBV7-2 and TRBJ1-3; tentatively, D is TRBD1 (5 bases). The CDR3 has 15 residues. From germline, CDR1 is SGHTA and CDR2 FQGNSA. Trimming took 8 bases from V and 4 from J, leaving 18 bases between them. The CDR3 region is CASVIGGARGNTIYF. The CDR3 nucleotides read TGTGCCAGCGTCATAGGCGGGGCCCGAGGAAACACCATATATTTT.

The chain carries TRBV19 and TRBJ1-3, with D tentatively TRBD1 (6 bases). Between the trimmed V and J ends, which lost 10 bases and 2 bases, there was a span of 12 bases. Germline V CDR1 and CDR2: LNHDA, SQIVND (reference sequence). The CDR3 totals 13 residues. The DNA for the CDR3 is TGTGCCACCCGGACAGTTGCTGGAAACACCATATATTTT. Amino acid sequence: CATRTVAGNTIYF.

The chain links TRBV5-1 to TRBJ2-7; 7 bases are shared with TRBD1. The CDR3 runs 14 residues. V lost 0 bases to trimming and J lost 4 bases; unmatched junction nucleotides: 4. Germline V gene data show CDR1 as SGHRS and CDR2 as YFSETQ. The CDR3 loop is CASSLAGDSYEQYV. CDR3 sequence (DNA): TGCGCCAGCAGCTTGGCCGGGGACAGTTACGAGCAGTACGTC.

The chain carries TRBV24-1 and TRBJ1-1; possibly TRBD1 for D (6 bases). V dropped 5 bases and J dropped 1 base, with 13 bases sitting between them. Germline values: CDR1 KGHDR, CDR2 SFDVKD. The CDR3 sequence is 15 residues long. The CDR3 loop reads CATSGAGAANTEAFF. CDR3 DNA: TGTGCCACCAGTGGCGCAGGGGCGGCGAACACTGAAGCTTTCTTT.

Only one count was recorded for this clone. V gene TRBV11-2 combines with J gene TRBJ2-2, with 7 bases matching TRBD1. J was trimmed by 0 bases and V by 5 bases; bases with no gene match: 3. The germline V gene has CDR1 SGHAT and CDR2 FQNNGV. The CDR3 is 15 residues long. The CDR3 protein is CASSPRGTNTGELFF. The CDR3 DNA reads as TGTGCCAGCAGCCCCAGGGGGACGAACACCGGGGAGCTGTTTTTT.

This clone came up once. CDR3 sequence (DNA): TGTGCCATCAGAGTTAGGACTAGCGGGAGCACAGATACGCAGTATTTT. Amino acid sequence: CAIRVRTSGSTDTQYF. This chain connects TRBV10-3 to TRBJ2-3, with 11 bases matching TRBD2. V lost 6 bases to trimming and J lost 0 bases; unmatched junction nucleotides: 5. CDR1 is ENHRY and CDR2 is SYGVKD in the germline V gene. The length of the CDR3 is 16 residues.

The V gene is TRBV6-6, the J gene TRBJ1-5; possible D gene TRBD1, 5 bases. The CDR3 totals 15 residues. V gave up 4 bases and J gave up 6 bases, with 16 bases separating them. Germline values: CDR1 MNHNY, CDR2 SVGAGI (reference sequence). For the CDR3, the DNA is TGTGCCAGCAGTTCCCCGGGGGTCTCCGGTCAGCCCCAGCATTTT. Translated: CASSSPGVSGQPQHF.

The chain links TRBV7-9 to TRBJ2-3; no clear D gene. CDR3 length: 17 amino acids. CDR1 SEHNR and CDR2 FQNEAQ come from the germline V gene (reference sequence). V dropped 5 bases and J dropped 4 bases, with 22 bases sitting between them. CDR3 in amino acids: CASSPARGQARADTQYF. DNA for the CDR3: TGTGCCAGCAGCCCGGCACGTGGGCAGGCCAGAGCAGATACGCAGTATTTT. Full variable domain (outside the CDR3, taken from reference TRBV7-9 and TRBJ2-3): DTGVSQNPRHKITKRGQNVTFRCDPISEHNRLYWYRQTLGQGPEFLTYFQNEAQLEKSRLLSDRFSAERPKGSFSTLEIQRTEQGDSAMYLCASSPARGQARADTQYFGPGTRLTVL.

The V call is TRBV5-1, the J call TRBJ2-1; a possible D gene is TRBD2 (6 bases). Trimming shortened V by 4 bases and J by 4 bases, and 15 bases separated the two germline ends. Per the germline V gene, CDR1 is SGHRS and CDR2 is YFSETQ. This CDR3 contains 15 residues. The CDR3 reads CASSAGTWGYNEQFF. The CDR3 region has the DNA TGCGCCAGCAGCGCGGGGACGTGGGGATACAATGAGCAGTTCTTC.

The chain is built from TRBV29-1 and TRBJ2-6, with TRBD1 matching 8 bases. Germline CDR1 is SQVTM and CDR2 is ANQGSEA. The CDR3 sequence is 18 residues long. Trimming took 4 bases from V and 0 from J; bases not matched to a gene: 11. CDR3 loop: CSVAPQTGASSGANVLTF. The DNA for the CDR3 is TGCAGCGTTGCCCCCCAGACAGGGGCCAGCTCTGGGGCCAACGTCCTGACTTTC.

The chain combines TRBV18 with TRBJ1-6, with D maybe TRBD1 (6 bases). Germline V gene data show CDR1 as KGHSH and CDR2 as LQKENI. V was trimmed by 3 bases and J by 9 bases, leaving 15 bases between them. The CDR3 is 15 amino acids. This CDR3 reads CASSPSGAGSSPLHF. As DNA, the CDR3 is TGTGCCAGCTCACCCTCAGGGGCTGGCAGTTCACCCCTCCACTTT.

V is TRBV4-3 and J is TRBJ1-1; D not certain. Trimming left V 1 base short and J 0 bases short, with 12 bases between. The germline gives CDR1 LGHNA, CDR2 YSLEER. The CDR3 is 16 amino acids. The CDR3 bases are TGCGCCAGCAGCCAAGTGCGGGGTGTCATGAACACTGAAGCTTTCTTT. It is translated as CASSQVRGVMNTEAFF.

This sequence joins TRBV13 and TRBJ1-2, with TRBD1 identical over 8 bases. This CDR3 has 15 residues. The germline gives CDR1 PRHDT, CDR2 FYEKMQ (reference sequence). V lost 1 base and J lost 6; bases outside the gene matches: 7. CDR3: CASSLAGQGPHGYTF. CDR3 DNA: TGTGCCAGCAGCTTAGCTGGACAGGGACCCCATGGCTACACCTTC.

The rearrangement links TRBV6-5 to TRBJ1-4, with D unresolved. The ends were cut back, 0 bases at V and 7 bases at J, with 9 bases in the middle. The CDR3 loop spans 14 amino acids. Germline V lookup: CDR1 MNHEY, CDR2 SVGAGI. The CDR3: CASSYSASGEKLFF. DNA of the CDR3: TGTGCCAGCAGTTACTCGGCCAGCGGTGAAAAACTGTTTTTT.

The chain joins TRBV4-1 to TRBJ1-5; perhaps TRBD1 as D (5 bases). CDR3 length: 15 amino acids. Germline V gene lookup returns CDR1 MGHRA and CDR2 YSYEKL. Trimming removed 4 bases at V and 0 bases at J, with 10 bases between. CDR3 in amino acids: CASSPQEPSNQPQHF. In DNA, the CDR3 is TGCGCCAGCAGCCCACAGGAACCTAGCAATCAGCCCCAGCATTTT.

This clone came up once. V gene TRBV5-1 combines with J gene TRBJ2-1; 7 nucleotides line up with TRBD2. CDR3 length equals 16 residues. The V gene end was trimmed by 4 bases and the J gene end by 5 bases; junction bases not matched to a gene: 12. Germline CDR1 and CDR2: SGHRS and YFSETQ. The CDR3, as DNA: TGCGCCAGCAGCCAGAGTTTCCAGCGGGGAAACAATGAGCAGTTCTTC. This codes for CASSQSFQRGNNEQFF.

The CDR3 spells CAWRSGDRYQPQHF. DNA for the CDR3: TGTGCCTGGAGGTCAGGGGACAGGTATCAGCCCCAGCATTTT. The genes are TRBV30 and TRBJ1-5; 8 bases match TRBD1. The CDR3 contains 14 residues. The J segment lost 5 bases and the V segment lost 3 bases, leaving 6 bases of the junction unmatched. In germline, CDR1 is GTSNPN, CDR2 SVGIG (reference sequence).

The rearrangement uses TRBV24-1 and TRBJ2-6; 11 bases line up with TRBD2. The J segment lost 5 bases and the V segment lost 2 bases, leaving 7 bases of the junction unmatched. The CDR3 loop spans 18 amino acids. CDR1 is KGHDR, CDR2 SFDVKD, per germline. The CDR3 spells CATSDSTSGSRRANVLTF. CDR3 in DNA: TGTGCCACCAGTGATTCTACTAGCGGGAGTCGGAGGGCCAACGTCCTGACTTTC.

The CDR3 sequence is CASSLEGGAETEAFF. The CDR3 region has the DNA TGTGCCAGCAGCTTAGAGGGGGGGGCGGAAACTGAAGCTTTCTTT. The chain employs TRBV7-8 and TRBJ1-1; tentative D call: TRBD1 (6 bases). Germline values: CDR1 SGHVS, CDR2 FQNEAQ. The germline V and J ends were trimmed by 1 base and 5 bases, with 14 bases remaining between them. The CDR3 sequence is 15 residues long. Full variable domain (outside the CDR3, taken from reference TRBV7-8 and TRBJ1-1): GAGVSQSPRYKVAKRGQDVALRCDPISGHVSLFWYQQALGQGPEFLTYFQNEAQLDKSGLPSDRFFAERPEGSVSTLKIQRTQQEDSAVYLCASSLEGGAETEAFFGQGTRLTVV.

The CDR3 coding sequence is TGTGCCAGCAGCTTGGGGCCTAGCGGGAGGAGAGATACGCAGTATTTT. It translates to CASSLGPSGRRDTQYF. The chain combines TRBV5-6 with TRBJ2-3; 11 positions agree with TRBD2. The CDR3 contains 16 residues. CDR1 SGHDT and CDR2 YYEEEE come from the germline V gene. V was clipped by 0 bases and J by 5 bases; unmatched bases: 5.

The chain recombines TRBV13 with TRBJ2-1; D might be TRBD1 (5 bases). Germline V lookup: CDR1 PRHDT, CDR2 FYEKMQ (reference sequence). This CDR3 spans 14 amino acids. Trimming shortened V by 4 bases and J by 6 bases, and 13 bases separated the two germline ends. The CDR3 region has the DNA TGTGCCAGCAGCTCCAGGGTTGCCGGCAATGAGCAGTTCTTC. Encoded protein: CASSSRVAGNEQFF.

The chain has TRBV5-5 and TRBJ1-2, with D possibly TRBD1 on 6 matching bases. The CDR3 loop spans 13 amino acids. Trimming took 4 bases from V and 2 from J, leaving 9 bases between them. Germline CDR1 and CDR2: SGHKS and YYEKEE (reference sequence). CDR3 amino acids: CASSTDRNYGYTF. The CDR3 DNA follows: TGTGCCAGCAGCACGGACAGAAACTATGGCTACACCTTC.

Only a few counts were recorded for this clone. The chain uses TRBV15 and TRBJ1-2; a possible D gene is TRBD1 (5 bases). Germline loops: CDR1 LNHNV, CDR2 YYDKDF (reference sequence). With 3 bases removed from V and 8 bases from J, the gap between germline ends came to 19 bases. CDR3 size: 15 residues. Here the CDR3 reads CATSRDAGGTGGYTF. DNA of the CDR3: TGTGCCACCAGCAGGGACGCCGGGGGGACGGGAGGCTACACCTTC.

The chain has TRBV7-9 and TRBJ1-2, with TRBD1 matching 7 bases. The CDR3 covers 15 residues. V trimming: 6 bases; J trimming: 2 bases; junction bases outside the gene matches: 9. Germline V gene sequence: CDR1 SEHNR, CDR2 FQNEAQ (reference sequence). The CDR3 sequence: CASSRDSRWNYGYTF. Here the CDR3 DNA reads TGTGCCAGCAGTCGGGACAGCAGGTGGAACTATGGCTACACCTTC.

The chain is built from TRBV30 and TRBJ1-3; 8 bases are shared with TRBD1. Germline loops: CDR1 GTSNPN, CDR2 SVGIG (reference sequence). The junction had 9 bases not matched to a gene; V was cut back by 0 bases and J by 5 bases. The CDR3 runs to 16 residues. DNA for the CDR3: TGTGCCTGGAGTGTACGGCCCAGGGGGCGTCGAAACACCATATATTTT. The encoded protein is CAWSVRPRGRRNTIYF.

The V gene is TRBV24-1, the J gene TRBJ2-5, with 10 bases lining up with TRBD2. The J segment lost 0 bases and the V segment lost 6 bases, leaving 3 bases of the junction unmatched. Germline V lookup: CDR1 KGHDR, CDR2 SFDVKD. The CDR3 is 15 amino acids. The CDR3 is CATSSLAGDQETQYF. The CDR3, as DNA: TGTGCCACCAGTTCTCTAGCGGGGGACCAAGAGACCCAGTACTTC.

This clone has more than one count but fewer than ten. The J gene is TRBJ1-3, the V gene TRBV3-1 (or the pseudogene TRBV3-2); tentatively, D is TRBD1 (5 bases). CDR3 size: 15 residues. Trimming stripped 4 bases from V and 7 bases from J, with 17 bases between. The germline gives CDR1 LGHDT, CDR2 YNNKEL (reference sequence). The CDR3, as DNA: TGTGCCAGCAGCCGATTCCGGGGGGATTCGAACACCATATATTTT. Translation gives CASSRFRGDSNTIYF.

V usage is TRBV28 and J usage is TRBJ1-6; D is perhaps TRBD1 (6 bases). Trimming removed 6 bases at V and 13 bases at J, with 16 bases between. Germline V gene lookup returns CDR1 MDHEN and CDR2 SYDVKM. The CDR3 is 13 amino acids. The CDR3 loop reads CASSETGREPLHF. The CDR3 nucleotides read TGTGCCAGCAGCGAAACAGGGCGCGAGCCCCTCCACTTT.

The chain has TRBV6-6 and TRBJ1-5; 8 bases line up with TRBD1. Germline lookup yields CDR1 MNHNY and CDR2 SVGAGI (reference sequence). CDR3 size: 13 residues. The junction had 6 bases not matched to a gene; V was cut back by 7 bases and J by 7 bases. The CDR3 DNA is TGTGCCAGCACCCTACAGGGGGGGCAGCCCCAGCATTTT. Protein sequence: CASTLQGGQPQHF.